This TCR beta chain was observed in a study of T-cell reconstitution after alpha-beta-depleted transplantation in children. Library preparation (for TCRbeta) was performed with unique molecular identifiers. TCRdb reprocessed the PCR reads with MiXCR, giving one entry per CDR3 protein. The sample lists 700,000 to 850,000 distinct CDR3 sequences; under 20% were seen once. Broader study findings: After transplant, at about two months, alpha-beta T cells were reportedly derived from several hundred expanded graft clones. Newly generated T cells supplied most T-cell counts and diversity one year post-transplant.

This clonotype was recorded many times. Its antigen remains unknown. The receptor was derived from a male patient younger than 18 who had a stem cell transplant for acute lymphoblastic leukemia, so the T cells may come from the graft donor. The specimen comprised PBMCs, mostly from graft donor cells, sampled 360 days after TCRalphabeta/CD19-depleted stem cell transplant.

CDR3 DNA sequence: TGCGCCAGCAACAGGGGCACAGATACGCAGTATTTT. Its protein product is CASNRGTDTQYF. The rearrangement joins TRBV5-1 to TRBJ2-3, with D maybe TRBD1 (6 bases). Between the trimmed V and J ends, which lost 6 bases and 1 base, there was a span of 6 bases. The V gene's germline CDR1 is SGHRS and CDR2 YFSETQ. The CDR3 sequence is 12 residues long.